Listed here are 4 T cell receptor beta chains from one sample, sequenced in a study of cytomegalovirus exposure and HLA in healthy donors. In the PCR, 60 Vbeta and 13 Jbeta primers were used. TCRdb keeps only in-frame clones here, not all; method: immunoSEQ multiplex PCR. Here the sample spans 110,000 to 150,000 clones, roughly 77% being singletons. Sequenced input: PBMCs. These receptor sequences come from a male donor in good health and CMV-seronegative.

This clone was seen a few times. With a far larger clone one base away, a read error is the likely cause. The chain carries TRBV19 and TRBJ2-2; TRBD2 agrees at 8 bases. The CDR3 totals 15 residues. The trim removed 6 bases at V and 7 bases at J, leaving 10 bases unmatched. Germline V CDR1 and CDR2: LNHDA, SQIVND (reference sequence). This CDR3 reads CASRGSSGGGGELFF. In nucleotides, the CDR3 is TGTGCCAGTAGGGGGAGCAGCGGGGGAGGCGGGGAGCTGTTTTTT.

The chain uses TRBV6-4 and TRBJ2-1; D is undetermined. The CDR3 consists of 13 residues. The V and J ends lost 5 bases and 8 bases respectively, with 13 bases between them. The V gene's germline CDR1 is MRHNA and CDR2 SNTAGT. CDR3: CASSRRIGDEQFF. Written as DNA, the CDR3 is TGTGCCAGCAGTCGGAGAATAGGCGATGAGCAGTTCTTC.

This chain connects TRBV5-6 to TRBJ2-2; possibly TRBD2 for D (6 bases). Germline-derived CDR1 and CDR2 are SGHDT and YYEEEE. V was clipped by 0 bases and J by 0 bases, with 6 bases between them. This CDR3 region has 15 residues. In DNA form, the CDR3 reads TGTGCCAGCAGCTTGGGGGAGGCGAACACCGGGGAGCTGTTTTTT. Residues: CASSLGEANTGELFF.

The rearrangement joins TRBV30 to TRBJ2-1; 13 nucleotides line up with TRBD2. This CDR3 contains 16 residues. The ends lost 8 bases at V and 13 bases at J; junction bases unmatched: 20. Germline CDR1 reads GTSNPN; CDR2 reads SVGIG (reference sequence). For the CDR3, the DNA is TGTGCCCGCGGGAGCGGGGGACTAGCGGGACTAAGCACCCAGTTCTTC. Amino acid sequence: CARGSGGLAGLSTQFF. The whole variable domain, remainder taken from reference TRBV30 and TRBJ2-1, is SQTIHQWPATLVQPVGSPLSLECTVEGTSNPNLYWYRQAAGRGLQLLFYSVGIGQISSEVPQNLSASRPQDRQFILSSKKLLLSDSGFYLCARGSGGLAGLSTQFFGPGTRLTVL.